These T cell receptor beta chains were read from a single sample in a study of blood T cell repertoires in COVID-19. Sequenced by immunoSEQ multiplex PCR; TCRdb stores in-frame clones only, minus some. The sample includes 100,000 to 150,000 clones, around nine tenths of them seen just once. The sample taken for sequencing was peripheral blood. These TCRs come from a man in his sixties with COVID-19, enrolled during active disease. CDR3s include the opening cysteine and the closing phenylalanine or tryptophan. The D gene is left open where the match is weak. Clone size appears in some rows only: once, few, many, or a class for an expanded clone.

abundance	v_gene	d_gene	j_gene	CDR3aa	CDR3nt
.	TRBV5-4	TRBD1	TRBJ1-4	CASSLGGQGDEKLFF	TGTGCCAGCAGCTTGGGGGGACAGGGTGATGAAAAACTGTTTTTT
once	TRBV6-5	.	TRBJ1-5	CASSRTGSSNQPQHF	TGTGCCAGCAGCCGAACAGGCAGCAGCAATCAGCCCCAGCATTTT
.	TRBV19	.	TRBJ1-2	CASSISGQGKNYGYTF	TGTGCCAGTAGTATTTCCGGGCAGGGTAAAAACTATGGCTACACCTTC
.	TRBV19	.	TRBJ2-5	CASSRGGLRDETQYF	TGTGCCAGTAGTAGGGGGGGGCTCCGGGACGAGACCCAGTACTTC
once	TRBV9	.	TRBJ1-2	CASSAAGAATFYGYTF	TGTGCCAGCAGCGCCGCTGGGGCTGCCACTTTTTATGGCTACACCTTC
once	TRBV28	.	TRBJ2-6	CATMTRVASGANVLTF	TGTGCCACCATGACCAGGGTAGCTTCTGGGGCCAATGTCCTGACTTTC
.	TRBV7-2	TRBD2	TRBJ2-2	CASSRTSGGAFFFGGELFF	TGTGCCAGCAGCCGTACTAGCGGGGGGGCCTTCTTTTTTGGCGGGGAGCTGTTTTTT
.	TRBV7-6	.	TRBJ1-3	CASSPSEGRRSGNTIYF	TGTGCCAGCAGCCCAAGCGAGGGCCGCCGCTCTGGAAACACCATATATTTT
once	TRBV4-3	.	TRBJ1-3	CASSQDPQGSSGNTIYF	TGCGCCAGCAGCCAAGACCCCCAGGGCTCCTCTGGAAACACCATATATTTT
.	TRBV4-1	.	TRBJ2-7	CASSQGTASSYEQYF	TGCGCCAGCAGCCAAGGGACAGCTTCCTCCTACGAGCAGTACTTC
.	TRBV4-1	TRBD2	TRBJ2-1	CASSLAGGPVSYNEQFF	TGCGCCAGCAGCCTAGCGGGGGGGCCTGTATCCTACAATGAGCAGTTCTTC
once	TRBV12-3/TRBV12-4	TRBD2	TRBJ2-7	CASREAGGYEQYF	TGTGCCAGCCGGGAAGCGGGGGGCTACGAGCAGTACTTC
.	TRBV18	.	TRBJ2-6	CASSPLQQGLPGGANVLTF	TGTGCCAGCTCACCGCTACAACAGGGCCTCCCGGGCGGGGCCAACGTCCTGACTTTC
.	TRBV7-6	TRBD1	TRBJ1-6	CASSLRAGGEGSYNSPLHF	TGTGCCAGCAGCTTAAGGGCAGGGGGCGAAGGGTCCTATAATTCACCCCTCCACTTT
.	TRBV2	.	TRBJ1-4	CASSAVTYEKLFF	TGTGCCAGCAGCGCGGTAACTTATGAAAAACTGTTTTTT
few	TRBV11-3	TRBD2	TRBJ2-5	CASSPAGETETQYF	TGTGCCAGCAGCCCCGCGGGGGAGACGGAGACCCAGTACTTC
.	TRBV7-9	.	TRBJ1-4	CASSPTTNEKLFF	TGTGCCAGCAGCCCCACAACTAATGAAAAACTGTTTTTT
.	TRBV4-2	.	TRBJ2-2	CASSQDPPGPTGELFF	TGTGCCAGCAGCCAAGATCCGCCAGGGCCCACCGGGGAGCTGTTTTTT
.	TRBV18	TRBD1	TRBJ1-2	CASSPQDRAYGYTF	TGTGCCAGCTCACCGCAGGACAGGGCCTATGGCTACACCTTC
.	TRBV7-2	.	TRBJ1-2	CASSPSGGVSGYTF	TGTGCCAGCAGCCCAAGCGGAGGGGTGTCGGGCTACACCTTC
.	TRBV13	TRBD1	TRBJ1-1	CASSLDRGRLNTEAFF	TGTGCCAGCAGCTTAGACAGGGGGCGGCTGAACACTGAAGCTTTCTTT
.	TRBV19	TRBD1	TRBJ2-5	CASSTGTGWETQYF	TGTGCCAGTAGTACAGGGACAGGGTGGGAGACCCAGTACTTC
.	TRBV5-1	.	TRBJ1-1	CASSSPGLRTEAFF	TGCGCCAGCAGCTCACCGGGACTGAGAACTGAAGCTTTCTTT
.	TRBV6-5	.	TRBJ2-7	CASSYRGRGYEQYF	TGTGCCAGCAGTTATAGAGGCAGGGGCTACGAGCAGTACTTC
once	TRBV9	.	TRBJ1-2	CASSQEGRGYGYTF	TGTGCCAGCAGCCAGGAGGGGAGGGGCTATGGCTACACCTTC
.	TRBV7-2	.	TRBJ1-4	CASSLEHREKLFF	TGTGCCAGCAGCTTAGAACACAGGGAAAAACTGTTTTTT
.	TRBV10-1	.	TRBJ2-1	CASSESRSQYNEQFF	TGCGCCAGCAGTGAGTCTCGGTCCCAATACAATGAGCAGTTCTTC
.	TRBV5-1	.	TRBJ1-2	CASHGGGAQGYGYTF	TGCGCCAGCCATGGTGGGGGGGCGCAGGGTTATGGCTACACCTTC
.	TRBV6-5	.	TRBJ2-1	CASSLGRGSYNEQFF	TGTGCCAGCAGCCTGGGAAGGGGCTCCTACAATGAGCAGTTCTTC
.	TRBV12-3/TRBV12-4	.	TRBJ1-2	CASSLTGGYTF	TGTGCCAGCAGTTTAACGGGAGGCTACACCTTC
.	TRBV11-2	TRBD1	TRBJ2-5	CASSPDRAQETQYF	TGTGCCAGCAGCCCTGACAGGGCCCAAGAGACCCAGTACTTC
.	TRBV11-2	.	TRBJ2-3	CASSLVWGPDTQYF	TGTGCCAGCAGCTTAGTATGGGGCCCAGATACGCAGTATTTT
.	TRBV5-1	.	TRBJ1-4	CASSRQGAATNEKLFF	TGCGCCAGCAGCAGACAAGGGGCAGCAACTAATGAAAAACTGTTTTTT
.	TRBV7-2	TRBD1	TRBJ1-1	CASSDGQGRKAFF	TGTGCCAGCAGCGATGGACAGGGTCGAAAGGCTTTCTTT
few	TRBV29-1	TRBD1	TRBJ1-4	CSGGQTNEKLFF	TGCAGCGGGGGACAGACTAATGAAAAACTGTTTTTT
.	TRBV7-9	.	TRBJ1-3	CASSPSGNTIYF	TGTGCCAGCTCTCCGTCTGGAAACACCATATATTTT
once	TRBV30	.	TRBJ2-5	CAWSEGGRETQYF	TGTGCCTGGAGTGAAGGGGGTCGAGAGACCCAGTACTTC
.	TRBV18	TRBD1	TRBJ1-4	CASSPPTGEKLFF	TGTGCCAGCTCACCCCCGACAGGGGAAAAACTGTTTTTT
.	TRBV3-1/TRBV3-2	.	TRBJ1-2	CASSRVPQAYGYTF	TGTGCCAGCAGCCGAGTACCCCAGGCCTATGGCTACACCTTC
.	TRBV30	TRBD1	TRBJ2-3	CAWSTGQGQYF	TGTGCCTGGAGTACCGGACAGGGGCAGTATTTT
.	TRBV5-1	.	TRBJ1-3	CASSGDIGNTIYF	TGCGCCAGCAGCGGGGACATCGGAAACACCATATATTTT
.	TRBV5-4	.	TRBJ2-5	CASSLGQVGTQYF	TGTGCCAGCAGCTTGGGACAGGTCGGGACCCAGTACTTC